The clone carrying this T cell receptor (beta chain) was counted many times. Its antigen is still unknown. Molecular barcoding with unique molecular identifiers was used for the TCRbeta library. TCRdb re-called the PCR reads through MiXCR, storing one row per CDR3 protein. The profile shows about 180,000 distinct CDR3 sequences, roughly 11% of them singletons. The data originate from a study of T-cell reconstitution after alpha-beta-depleted transplantation in children. The study's findings and limits: The origin of alpha-beta T cells about two months after transplant was reportedly several hundred expanded graft clones. Some patients owed their high day-60 TCRbeta diversity to surviving recipient T cells and thymic progenitors. A year had passed since transplant, and T-cell counts and diversity by then came mostly from newly produced T cells.

The CDR3 length is 17 residues. Trimming stripped 4 bases from V and 0 bases from J, with 16 bases between. The source material was PBMCs, sampled before TCRalphabeta/CD19-depleted stem cell transplant. The source of this sequence is a boy younger than 10 with acute myeloid leukemia, due to receive a stem cell transplant. This chain uses TRBV12-3 or TRBV12-4 with TRBJ1-5; D not certain. The CDR3 DNA is TGTGCCAGCAGTTCCCTCCTACGCGATTATAGCAATCAGCCCCAGCATTTT. It codes for CASSSLLRDYSNQPQHF.